This TCR beta chain came from a study of blood T cell repertoires in COVID-19. Study summary: Both acute and convalescent COVID-19 samples were obtained from the United States, Italy and Spain. Nucleic acid was either cDNA or gDNA, and it came from T cells, B-cell-depleted T cells, or PBMCs.

Original handling: Amplification with reference gene primers provided the estimates of nucleated cell counts. Generated by immunoSEQ multiplex PCR, the TCRdb table keeps only in-frame clones and is missing some. The V and J calls and clone size were taken over from that table, and D and trimming were inferred from the DNA. The sample shows 200,000 to 300,000 clones, approximately 83% of them seen only once. Per germline, CDR1 WNHNN and CDR2 SYGVQD (reference sequence). V was clipped by 3 bases and J by 4 bases; unmatched bases: 8. The CDR3 has 16 amino acids. Material: PBMCs or T cells enriched from blood (not recorded which). The source is a woman aged 35 to 49 with acute COVID-19. This chain uses TRBV10-1 with TRBJ2-3; TRBD1 aligns across 9 bases. The CDR3 bases are TGCGCCAGCAGTGAAGCCCGGACAGGGGCCCCAGATACGCAGTATTTT. Translated: CASSEARTGAPDTQYF.